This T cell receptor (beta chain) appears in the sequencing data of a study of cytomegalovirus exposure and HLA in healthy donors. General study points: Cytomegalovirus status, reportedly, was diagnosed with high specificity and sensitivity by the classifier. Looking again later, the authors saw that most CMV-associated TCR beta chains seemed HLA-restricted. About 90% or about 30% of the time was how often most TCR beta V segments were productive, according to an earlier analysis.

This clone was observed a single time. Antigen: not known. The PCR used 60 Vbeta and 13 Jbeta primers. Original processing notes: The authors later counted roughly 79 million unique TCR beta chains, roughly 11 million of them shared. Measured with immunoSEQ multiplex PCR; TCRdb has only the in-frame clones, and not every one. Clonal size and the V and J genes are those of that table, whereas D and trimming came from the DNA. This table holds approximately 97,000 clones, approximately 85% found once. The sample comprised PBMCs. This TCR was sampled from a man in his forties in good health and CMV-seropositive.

CDR3: CASSPLDRGGYGYTF. The CDR3 bases are TGTGCCAGCTCACCCCTCGACAGGGGAGGCTATGGCTACACCTTC. The chain is built from TRBV18 and TRBJ1-2, with 8 bases identical to TRBD1. V lost 3 bases and J lost 4; bases outside the gene matches: 7. In germline, CDR1 is KGHSH, CDR2 LQKENI. This CDR3 contains 15 residues. The full variable domain, with the rest looked up from reference TRBV18 and TRBJ1-2, is NAGVMQNPRHLVRRRGQEARLRCSPMKGHSHVYWYRQLPEEGLKFMVYLQKENIIDESGMPKERFSAEFPKEGPSILRIQQVVRGDSAAYFCASSPLDRGGYGYTFGSGTRLTVV.